These 24 T cell receptor beta chains share one sample of origin, sequenced in a study of OX40 agonist ivuxolimab in advanced cancers. Assay used: immunoSEQ multiplex PCR; TCRdb lists only in-frame clones, some missing. The repertoire holds tens of thousands of clones, with roughly 94% as singletons. Sequences were derived from CD4+ or CD8+ T cells sorted from blood, sampled in a trial of the OX40 agonist ivuxolimab. The receptors here all came from an adult with an advanced solid tumor such as melanoma, head and neck, liver or kidney cancer.

This sequence joins TRBV27 and TRBJ2-7; D remains ambiguous. The CDR3 extends over 16 amino acids. V lost 5 bases to trimming and J lost 6 bases, with 23 bases between them. CDR1 MNHEY and CDR2 SMNVEV come from the germline V gene (reference sequence). The CDR3: CASSTSKGTPRPEQYF. CDR3 DNA sequence: TGTGCCAGCAGTACCTCAAAGGGAACCCCCCGACCCGAGCAGTACTTC.

The rearrangement links TRBV7-9 to TRBJ1-5, with D unclear. The germline V gene has CDR1 SEHNR and CDR2 FQNEAQ (reference sequence). With 2 bases removed from V and 5 bases from J, the gap between germline ends came to 4 bases. The CDR3 is 12 amino acids. DNA of the CDR3: TGTGCCAGCAGCTTAAGCCATCAGCCCCAGCATTTT. Protein product: CASSLSHQPQHF.

The chain combines TRBV4-1 with TRBJ2-1, with D unclear. This CDR3 has 13 residues. Germline V gives CDR1 MGHRA, CDR2 YSYEKL. Trimming left V 0 bases short and J 8 bases short, with 8 bases between. CDR3 in amino acids: CASSQDKQDEQFF. CDR3 DNA: TGCGCCAGCAGCCAAGATAAGCAGGATGAGCAGTTCTTC.

The chain joins TRBV5-6 to TRBJ2-7; D is possibly TRBD2 (6 bases). V lost 3 bases, J lost 2 bases, and 12 bases lay in between. Germline CDR1 is SGHDT and CDR2 is YYEEEE. The CDR3 runs 14 residues. The DNA of the CDR3 is TGTGCCAGCAGCTATGGGACTGGGACCTACGAGCAGTACTTC. Translating it yields CASSYGTGTYEQYF.

V and J are TRBV28 and TRBJ2-7; tentatively, D is TRBD1 (5 bases). CDR1 and CDR2 from the germline V gene are MDHEN and SYDVKM. The CDR3 totals 13 residues. Trimming took 1 base from V and 6 from J, leaving 10 bases between them. The CDR3 loop is CASSLSGYGEQYF. The CDR3 nucleotides are TGTGCCAGCAGTTTATCAGGGTACGGCGAGCAGTACTTC. The full variable domain, with the rest looked up from reference TRBV28 and TRBJ2-7, is DVKVTQSSRYLVKRTGEKVFLECVQDMDHENMFWYRQDPGLGLRLIYFSYDVKMKEKGDIPEGYSVSREKKERFSLILESASTNQTSMYLCASSLSGYGEQYFGPGTRLTVT.

The chain links TRBV5-6 to TRBJ1-4; D uncertain. Germline values: CDR1 SGHDT, CDR2 YYEEEE. V was clipped by 2 bases and J by 0 bases, with 5 bases between them. The CDR3 covers 14 residues. The CDR3 DNA follows: TGTGCCAGCAGCTTTTGGGCAACTAATGAAAAACTGTTTTTT. Residues: CASSFWATNEKLFF. Filled out from reference TRBV5-6 and TRBJ1-4, the complete variable domain reads DAGVTQSPTHLIKTRGQQVTLRCSPKSGHDTVSWYQQALGQGPQFIFQYYEEEERQRGNFPDRFSGHQFPNYSSELNVNALLLGDSALYLCASSFWATNEKLFFGSGTQLSVL.

The rearrangement joins TRBV4-1 to TRBJ2-1; D is unresolved. The V gene lost 0 bases and the J gene lost 6 bases, with 6 bases spanning the gap. Germline CDR1 reads MGHRA; CDR2 reads YSYEKL. The CDR3 extends over 13 amino acids. Written as DNA, the CDR3 is TGCGCCAGCAGCCAAGATAGTGGCAATGAGCAGTTCTTC. Its translation is CASSQDSGNEQFF.

V and J are TRBV29-1 and TRBJ2-1, with 8 bases lining up with TRBD1. The germline CDR1 and CDR2 sequences are SQVTM and ANQGSEA. V trimming: 5 bases; J trimming: 7 bases; junction bases outside the gene matches: 7. The CDR3 sequence is 13 residues long. The DNA of the CDR3 is TGCAGCGTTCCCAGGGGGCGGGGTAATGAGCAGTTCTTC. Translation gives CSVPRGRGNEQFF.

This chain uses TRBV19 with TRBJ2-7, with a possible D match to TRBD2 (6 bases). Germline CDR1 and CDR2: LNHDA and SQIVND (reference sequence). The CDR3 is 14 residues long. Trimming took off 3 bases at V and 4 bases at J, with 13 bases between the two ends. The CDR3 sequence is CASSMGTGVYEQYF. The DNA of the CDR3 is TGTGCCAGTAGTATGGGGACGGGGGTTTACGAGCAGTACTTC.

In this sample, this clone turned up a few times. The junction shows a germline mismatch at one end, possibly a read error. The CDR3 DNA reads TGCAGCGTGGAAGCCGTAAATTGGGGGGAAAATGAAAAACTGTTTTTT. It encodes CSVEAVNWGENEKLFF. The chain employs TRBV29-1 and TRBJ1-4; D possibly corresponds to TRBD1 (5 bases). There are 16 residues in the CDR3. From germline, CDR1 is SQVTM and CDR2 ANQGSEA.

This sequence joins TRBV7-8 and TRBJ2-7, with TRBD2 matching over 8 bases. The germline V gene has CDR1 SGHVS and CDR2 FQNEAQ. The ends lost 1 base at V and 4 bases at J; junction bases unmatched: 9. The CDR3 totals 16 residues. The chain's CDR3 is CASSLEGLAGRYEQYF. The CDR3 coding sequence is TGTGCCAGCAGCTTAGAAGGCCTAGCGGGTCGGTACGAGCAGTACTTC.

The rearrangement joins TRBV4-1 to TRBJ2-7; D is possibly TRBD2 (5 bases). Trimming cost V 0 bases and J 6 bases, with 9 bases left between them. CDR3 size: 13 residues. Germline-derived CDR1 and CDR2 are MGHRA and YSYEKL. The CDR3 sequence is CASSQDTGSEQYF. The CDR3 DNA reads as TGCGCCAGCAGCCAAGACACGGGATCCGAGCAGTACTTC.

The CDR3 DNA sequence: TGTGCCAGCAGCCCCGGCATCGAGCAGTACTTC. It specifies CASSPGIEQYF. The chain is built from TRBV7-9 and TRBJ2-7; no reliable D call. Germline loops: CDR1 SEHNR, CDR2 FQNEAQ (reference sequence). The CDR3 consists of 11 residues. V was trimmed by 5 bases and J by 6 bases, leaving 8 bases between them.

The chain uses TRBV6-5 and TRBJ2-1; TRBD2 agrees at 11 bases. Germline CDR1 is MNHEY and CDR2 is SVGAGI. Trimming cost V 7 bases and J 3 bases; bases outside gene matches: 2. This CDR3 is built from 14 residues. The CDR3 here is CASTGTSGYNEQFF. In DNA form, the CDR3 reads TGTGCCAGCACCGGGACTAGCGGCTACAATGAGCAGTTCTTC.

The chain links TRBV7-9 to TRBJ2-1, with a weak D call TRBD1 (6 bases). There are 16 residues in the CDR3. Germline CDR1 reads SEHNR; CDR2 reads FQNEAQ (reference sequence). Between the trimmed V and J ends, which lost 0 bases and 4 bases, there was a span of 13 bases. The CDR3 region is CASSLAQGGGYNEQFF. CDR3 bases: TGTGCCAGCAGCTTAGCACAGGGTGGCGGATACAATGAGCAGTTCTTC.

The V and J genes are TRBV27 and TRBJ2-5; D is perhaps TRBD1 (5 bases). The DNA end is more similar to TRBJ2-7, so the J call may be wrong. This CDR3 is 15 amino acids long. Germline CDR1 and CDR2: MNHEY and SMNVEV (reference sequence). The CDR3 DNA reads as TGTGCCAGCAGCCATGGGGCCTACTGGCGGTACGAGCAGTACTTC. As protein: CASSHGAYWRYEQYF.

The rearrangement links TRBV19 to TRBJ1-5; 9 bases are a match to TRBD1. The germline gives CDR1 LNHDA, CDR2 SQIVND (reference sequence). CDR3 length: 16 amino acids. Trimming at V came to 6 bases and at J to 7 bases, leaving 13 bases not matched to a gene. Written as DNA, the CDR3 is TGTGCCAGTAGCATTATACCGGGACAGGGATGGCAGCCCCAGCATTTT. Translating gives CASSIIPGQGWQPQHF.

This clone occurred once. The genes are TRBV6-5 and TRBJ1-1; tentatively, D is TRBD1 (5 bases). The CDR3 is 13 residues long. V was shortened by 8 bases and J by 2 bases, with 12 bases between the two germline ends. Germline loops: CDR1 MNHEY, CDR2 SVGAGI. CDR3 in amino acids: CASGWGGNTEAFF. CDR3 bases: TGTGCCAGCGGGTGGGGGGGAAACACTGAAGCTTTCTTT.

V usage is TRBV27 and J usage is TRBJ2-5; D is unclear. The CDR3 consists of 14 residues. The V gene lost 1 base and the J gene lost 0 bases, with 6 bases spanning the gap. Germline V gives CDR1 MNHEY, CDR2 SMNVEV (reference sequence). DNA for the CDR3: TGTGCCAGCAGTTTATTAGTGGACCAAGAGACCCAGTACTTC. Translated, it gives CASSLLVDQETQYF.

This chain uses TRBV4-1 with TRBJ2-5, with 8 bases fitting TRBD1. CDR1 and CDR2 (germline): MGHRA, YSYEKL. The CDR3 is 14 residues long. Trimming at V came to 1 base and at J to 3 bases, leaving 1 base not matched to a gene. CDR3 loop: CASSQVGQEETQYF. The CDR3 DNA reads as TGCGCCAGCAGCCAAGTGGGACAGGAAGAGACCCAGTACTTC.

The CDR3 region is CASSYTGGYEQYF. The CDR3, as DNA: TGTGCCAGCAGTTATACAGGGGGCTACGAGCAGTACTTC. This chain uses TRBV27 with TRBJ2-7; 8 bases line up with TRBD1. The germline CDR1 and CDR2 sequences are MNHEY and SMNVEV (reference sequence). V trimming: 4 bases; J trimming: 3 bases; junction bases outside the gene matches: 2. This CDR3 comprises 13 residues.

This sequence joins TRBV10-2 and TRBJ2-2; D not certain. Trimming stripped 5 bases from V and 7 bases from J, with 5 bases between. The CDR3 consists of 11 residues. From germline, CDR1 is WSHSY and CDR2 SAAADI. CDR3 residues: CASSKGGELFF. In nucleotides, the CDR3 is TGCGCCAGCAGTAAGGGCGGGGAGCTGTTTTTT.

V and J are TRBV29-1 and TRBJ2-7, with D perhaps matching TRBD1 or TRBD2 (5 bases each). Germline-derived CDR1 and CDR2 are SQVTM and ANQGSEA. The CDR3 length is 12 residues. Trimming pared 6 bases from V and 0 bases from J, leaving 9 bases between. As DNA, the CDR3 is TGCAGCGTAGCAGGGACCTCCTACGAGCAGTACTTC. Protein sequence: CSVAGTSYEQYF.

The rearrangement joins TRBV28 to TRBJ2-2; D gene uncertain. Germline loops: CDR1 MDHEN, CDR2 SYDVKM. The CDR3 sequence is 12 residues long. V was cut by 6 bases and J by 2 bases, with 4 bases left in between. CDR3 DNA sequence: TGTGCCAGCAGCCTAAACACCGGGGAGCTGTTTTTT. Its protein is CASSLNTGELFF.